This T cell receptor beta chain is from a study of beta chain features in type 1 diabetes. Study conclusions and caveats: There was a moderate but significant shortening of TCRB CDR3s in all four CD4+ subsets of Type 1 diabetes patients. For patients, the naive, central memory and Treg TCRB repertoires appeared more alike than for healthy donors.

Note on this clone: The antigen remains undetermined.

CDR3 length equals 16 residues. Per germline, CDR1 MDHEN and CDR2 SYDVKM. J gave up 3 bases and V 5 bases, and 10 bases lay outside the gene matches. Every isolated RNA sample was fully reverse transcribed, so sequencing captured expressed TCRB transcripts. Roughly 3.6 million reads was the average for naive, central memory and regulatory T cell samples. Only in-frame clones appear in the TCRdb table, and some are missing; sequencing was by immunoSEQ multiplex PCR. The table includes nearly 350,000 clones, 7% to 10% detected once. The TCR was taken from a man between 25 and 39 years old with type 1 diabetes. Input material: central memory CD4+ T cells from blood. The chain couples TRBV28 to TRBJ1-2; TRBD1 matches at 9 bases. Here the CDR3 reads CASSPRGTGPHYGYTF. CDR3 DNA sequence: TGTGCCAGCAGTCCTAGAGGGACAGGGCCTCACTATGGCTACACCTTC.